This T cell receptor (beta chain) was captured in a study of shared clonotypes between healthy human individuals. Study findings and constraints: It was observed that about 5% of naive CD4 clonotypes were shared across a handful of donors. Clonotype sharing levels among donors were expected to vary with sequencing depth. Few donors restricted represented genetic and exposure-history diversity.

CD8 cells regarded as naive lacked CD45RO, were positively chosen for CCR7, and omitted terminally differentiated effector memory CD45RA+ cells. Between the trimmed V and J ends, which lost 8 bases and 9 bases, there was a span of 11 bases. The CDR3 totals 11 residues. Per germline, CDR1 MNHEY and CDR2 SMNVEV (reference sequence). For each subset, genomic DNA was distributed in equal portions over several immunoSEQ plates. Assay used: immunoSEQ multiplex PCR; TCRdb lists only in-frame clones, some missing. The sample records over 2 million clones, about 95% being singletons. In the case of this clone: Its antigen remains unidentified.

Sample: naive CD8+ T cells sorted from blood. This chain connects TRBV27 to TRBJ1-5; a possible D gene is TRBD1 (5 bases). The receptor was isolated from a man in his late teens or twenties in good health. The CDR3 is CASGVGRPQHF. Here the CDR3 DNA reads TGTGCCAGCGGGGTGGGGCGGCCCCAGCATTTT.